This entry concerns a single TCR beta chain. Its matching antigen is unknown. These data are taken from a study of CD8+ T cells in alopecia areata. Study-wide results and caveats: Relative to mice, TCR sharing across patients was less clear, a difference possibly HLA-related. The study found that many expanded lesional clones persisted in scalp and blood during tofacitinib.

Treatment described: oral pan-JAK inhibitor, 5-10 mg twice daily. The authors sorted CD4+ and CD8+ T cells from PBMCs. Sequencing templates came from extracted RNA that was reverse transcribed into cDNA. Some clones are missing from TCRdb's copy, which holds only in-frame ones; the method was immunoSEQ multiplex PCR. The data contain 180,000 or so clones, roughly half of them singletons. Sample: CD8+ T cells sorted from blood, taken around week 53, from a patient treated with tofacitinib. The TCR originated in a human donor with alopecia areata.

CDR3 DNA sequence: TGTGCCAGCAGCCGCAGGACCTACGAGCAGTACTTC. Its translation is CASSRRTYEQYF. The chain couples TRBV2 to TRBJ2-7; no definite D call. The CDR3 consists of 12 residues. From germline, CDR1 is SNHLY and CDR2 FYNNEI. The V and J ends lost 6 bases and 2 bases respectively, with 8 bases between them.